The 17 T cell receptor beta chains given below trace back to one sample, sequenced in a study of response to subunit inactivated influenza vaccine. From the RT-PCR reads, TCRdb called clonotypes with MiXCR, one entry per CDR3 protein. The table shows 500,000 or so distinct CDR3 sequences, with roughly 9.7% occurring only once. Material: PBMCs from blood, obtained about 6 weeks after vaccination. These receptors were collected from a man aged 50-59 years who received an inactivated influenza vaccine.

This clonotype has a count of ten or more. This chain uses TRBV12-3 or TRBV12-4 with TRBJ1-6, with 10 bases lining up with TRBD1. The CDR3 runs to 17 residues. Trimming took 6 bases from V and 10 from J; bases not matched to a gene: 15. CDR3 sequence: CASSWRGFGTGESPLHF. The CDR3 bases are TGTGCCAGCAGCTGGCGGGGCTTTGGGACAGGGGAATCACCCCTCCACTTT.

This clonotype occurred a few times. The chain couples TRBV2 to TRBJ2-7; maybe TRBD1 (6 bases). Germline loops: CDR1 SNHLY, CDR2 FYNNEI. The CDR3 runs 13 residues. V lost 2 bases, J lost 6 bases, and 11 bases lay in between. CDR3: CASSEYRAGEQYF. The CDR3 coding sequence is TGTGCCAGCAGTGAATACAGGGCTGGCGAGCAGTACTTC.

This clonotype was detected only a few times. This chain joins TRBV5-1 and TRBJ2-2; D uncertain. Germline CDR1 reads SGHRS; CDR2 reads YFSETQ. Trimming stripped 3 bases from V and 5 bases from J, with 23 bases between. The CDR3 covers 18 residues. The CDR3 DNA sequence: TGCGCCAGCAGCTCGGTTAGTTTTTCCGGCCGGAAAACCGGGGAGCTGTTTTTT. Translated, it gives CASSSVSFSGRKTGELFF.

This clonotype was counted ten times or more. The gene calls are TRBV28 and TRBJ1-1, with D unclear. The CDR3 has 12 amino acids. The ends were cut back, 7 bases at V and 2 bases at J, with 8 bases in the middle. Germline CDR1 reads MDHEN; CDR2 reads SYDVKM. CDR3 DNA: TGTGCCAGCACCCGATTCAACACTGAAGCTTTCTTT. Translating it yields CASTRFNTEAFF.

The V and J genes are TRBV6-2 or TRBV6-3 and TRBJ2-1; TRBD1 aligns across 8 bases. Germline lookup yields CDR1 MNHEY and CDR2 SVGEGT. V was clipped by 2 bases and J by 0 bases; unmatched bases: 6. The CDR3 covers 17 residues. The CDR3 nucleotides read TGTGCCAGCAGTTACAAGACAGGACAGGGCTCCTACAATGAGCAGTTCTTC. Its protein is CASSYKTGQGSYNEQFF.

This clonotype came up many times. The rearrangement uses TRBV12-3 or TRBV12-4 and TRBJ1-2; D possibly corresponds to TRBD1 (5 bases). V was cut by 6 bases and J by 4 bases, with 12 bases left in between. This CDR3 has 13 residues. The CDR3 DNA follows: TGTGCCAGCAGCCCCGGGGGATCCTATGGCTACACCTTC. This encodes CASSPGGSYGYTF.

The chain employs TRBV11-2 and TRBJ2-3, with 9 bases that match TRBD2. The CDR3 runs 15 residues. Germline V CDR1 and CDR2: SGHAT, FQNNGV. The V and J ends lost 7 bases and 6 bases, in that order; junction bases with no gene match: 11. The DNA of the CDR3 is TGTGCCAGCAACGCCCGAGGACTAGCGATGGATACGCAGTATTTT. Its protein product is CASNARGLAMDTQYF.

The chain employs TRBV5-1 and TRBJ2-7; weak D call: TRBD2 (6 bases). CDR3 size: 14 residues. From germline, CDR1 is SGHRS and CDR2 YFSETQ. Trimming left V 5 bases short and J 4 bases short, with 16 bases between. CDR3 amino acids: CASSQRGMRYEQYF. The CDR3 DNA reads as TGCGCCAGCAGTCAACGGGGGATGAGGTACGAGCAGTACTTC.

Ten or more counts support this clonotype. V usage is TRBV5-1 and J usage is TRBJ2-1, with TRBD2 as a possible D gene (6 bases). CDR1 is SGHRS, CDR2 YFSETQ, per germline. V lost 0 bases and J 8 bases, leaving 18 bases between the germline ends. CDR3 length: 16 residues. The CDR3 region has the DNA TGCGCCAGCAGCTTGGGTCCAGGACTATCAGTCGATGAGCAGTTCTTC. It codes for CASSLGPGLSVDEQFF.

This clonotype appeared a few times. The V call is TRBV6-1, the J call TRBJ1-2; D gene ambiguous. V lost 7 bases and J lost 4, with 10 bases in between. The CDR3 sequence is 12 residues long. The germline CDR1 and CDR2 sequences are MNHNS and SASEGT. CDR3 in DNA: TGTGCCAGCATGGCGGGTCGCTATGGCTACACCTTC. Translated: CASMAGRYGYTF.

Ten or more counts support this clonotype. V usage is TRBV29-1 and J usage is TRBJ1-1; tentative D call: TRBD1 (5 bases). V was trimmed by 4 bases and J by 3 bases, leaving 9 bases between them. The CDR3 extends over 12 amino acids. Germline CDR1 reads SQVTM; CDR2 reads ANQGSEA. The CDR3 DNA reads TGCAGCGTTGCGAAGGGGTACACTGAAGCTTTCTTT. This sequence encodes CSVAKGYTEAFF. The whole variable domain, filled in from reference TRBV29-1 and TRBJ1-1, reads SAVISQKPSRDICQRGTSLTIQCQVDSQVTMMFWYRQQPGQSLTLIATANQGSEATYESGFVIDKFPISRPNLTFSTLTVSNMSPEDSSIYLCSVAKGYTEAFFGQGTRLTVV.

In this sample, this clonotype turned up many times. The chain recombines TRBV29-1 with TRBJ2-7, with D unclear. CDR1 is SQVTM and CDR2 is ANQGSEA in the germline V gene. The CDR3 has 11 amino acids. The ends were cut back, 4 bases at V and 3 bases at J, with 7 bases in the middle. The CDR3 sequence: CSVGLGYEQYF. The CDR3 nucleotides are TGCAGCGTTGGGCTAGGCTACGAGCAGTACTTC.

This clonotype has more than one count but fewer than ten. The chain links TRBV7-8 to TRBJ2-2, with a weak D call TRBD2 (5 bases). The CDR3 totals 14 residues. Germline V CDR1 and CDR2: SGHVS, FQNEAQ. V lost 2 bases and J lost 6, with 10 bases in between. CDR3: CASSLLASAGELFF. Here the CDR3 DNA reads TGTGCCAGCAGCTTATTAGCGTCGGCCGGGGAGCTGTTTTTT.

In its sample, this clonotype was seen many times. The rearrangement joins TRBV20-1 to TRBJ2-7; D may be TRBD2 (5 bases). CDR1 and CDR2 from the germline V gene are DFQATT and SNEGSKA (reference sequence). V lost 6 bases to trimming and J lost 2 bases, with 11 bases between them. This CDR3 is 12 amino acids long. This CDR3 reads CSAIGLTYEQYF. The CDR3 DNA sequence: TGCAGTGCGATAGGACTTACCTACGAGCAGTACTTC.

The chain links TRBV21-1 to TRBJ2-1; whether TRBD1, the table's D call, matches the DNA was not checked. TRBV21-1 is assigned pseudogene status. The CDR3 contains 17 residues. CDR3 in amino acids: CASSKTSGDRGLDEQFF. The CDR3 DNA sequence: TGTGCCAGCAGCAAAACCTCGGGAGACAGGGGGCTGGATGAGCAGTTCTTC.

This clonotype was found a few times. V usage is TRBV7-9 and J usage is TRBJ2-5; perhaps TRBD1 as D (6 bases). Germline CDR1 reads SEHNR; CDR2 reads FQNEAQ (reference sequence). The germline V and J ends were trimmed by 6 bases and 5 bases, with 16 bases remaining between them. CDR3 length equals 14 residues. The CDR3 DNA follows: TGTGCCAGCAGACTACAGGGTGGTGGTGAGACCCAGTACTTC. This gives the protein CASRLQGGGETQYF.

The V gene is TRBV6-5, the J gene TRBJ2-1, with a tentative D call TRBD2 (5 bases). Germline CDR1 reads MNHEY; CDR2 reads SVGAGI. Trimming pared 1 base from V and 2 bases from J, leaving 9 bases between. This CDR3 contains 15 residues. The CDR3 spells CASSYYAGAYNEQFF. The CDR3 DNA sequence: TGTGCCAGCAGTTACTATGCCGGGGCCTACAATGAGCAGTTCTTC.